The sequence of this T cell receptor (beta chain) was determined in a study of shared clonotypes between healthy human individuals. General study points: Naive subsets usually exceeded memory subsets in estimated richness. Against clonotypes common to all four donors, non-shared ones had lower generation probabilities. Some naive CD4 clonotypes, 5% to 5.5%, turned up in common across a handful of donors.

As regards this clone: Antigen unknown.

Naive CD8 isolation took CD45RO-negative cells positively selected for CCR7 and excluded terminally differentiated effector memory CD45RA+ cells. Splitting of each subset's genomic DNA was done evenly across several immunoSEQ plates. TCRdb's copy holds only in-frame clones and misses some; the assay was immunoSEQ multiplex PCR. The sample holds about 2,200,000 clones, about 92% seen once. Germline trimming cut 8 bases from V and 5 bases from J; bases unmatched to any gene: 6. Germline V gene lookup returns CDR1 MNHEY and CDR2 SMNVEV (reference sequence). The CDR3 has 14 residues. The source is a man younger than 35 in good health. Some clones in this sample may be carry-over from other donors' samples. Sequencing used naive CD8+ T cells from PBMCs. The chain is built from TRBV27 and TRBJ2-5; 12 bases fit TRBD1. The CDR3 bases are TGTGCCAGCGAGGGACAGGGGGCTTTTGAGACCCAGTACTTC. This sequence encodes CASEGQGAFETQYF.